What follows are 5 T cell receptor beta chains derived from one specimen sequenced in a study of blood T cell repertoires in COVID-19. Assay: immunoSEQ multiplex PCR; the TCRdb copy retains only in-frame clones and omits some. Counted here are fewer than 350,000 clones, 85% to 90% occurring once; the ten biggest clones make up more than 10%. Sequencing input: peripheral blood. The receptor source for this set is a woman aged 30 to 39 with COVID-19, enrolled during active disease.

V gene TRBV5-1 combines with J gene TRBJ1-1; TRBD1 is a possible D gene (5 bases). Germline V lookup: CDR1 SGHRS, CDR2 YFSETQ. This CDR3 spans 13 amino acids. V was clipped by 2 bases and J by 6 bases, with 11 bases between them. For the CDR3, the DNA is TGCGCCAGCAGCTTTACAGGCCTGTCTGAAGCTTTCTTT. It encodes CASSFTGLSEAFF. Supplemented by reference TRBV5-1 and TRBJ1-1, the full variable domain reads KAGVTQTPRYLIKTRGQQVTLSCSPISGHRSVSWYQQTPGQGLQFLFEYFSETQRNKGNFPGRFSGRQFSNSRSEMNVSTLELGDSALYLCASSFTGLSEAFFGQGTRLTVV.

This chain uses TRBV6-2 or TRBV6-3 with TRBJ1-3; 10 bases are shared with TRBD1. This CDR3 region has 15 residues. The J segment lost 7 bases and the V segment lost 5 bases, leaving 8 bases of the junction unmatched. Germline V lookup: CDR1 MNHEY, CDR2 SVGEGT. The CDR3 coding sequence is TGTGCCAGCAGTCTCCAAGGGACAGGGGTTAACACCATATATTTT. Translating gives CASSLQGTGVNTIYF.

The CDR3 region is CASSLVYPARGYGYTF. In DNA, the CDR3 is TGCGCCAGCAGCTTGGTGTACCCAGCCCGGGGCTATGGCTACACCTTC. V and J are TRBV5-1 and TRBJ1-2; unclear D gene. There are 16 residues in the CDR3. The germline V and J ends were trimmed by 0 bases and 4 bases, with 16 bases remaining between them. CDR1 is SGHRS, CDR2 YFSETQ, per germline. Complete variable domain (other parts from reference TRBV5-1 and TRBJ1-2): KAGVTQTPRYLIKTRGQQVTLSCSPISGHRSVSWYQQTPGQGLQFLFEYFSETQRNKGNFPGRFSGRQFSNSRSEMNVSTLELGDSALYLCASSLVYPARGYGYTFGSGTRLTVV.

The chain links TRBV6-5 to TRBJ2-7; the match to TRBD1 covers 9 bases. Germline CDR1 MNHEY, CDR2 SVGAGI. This CDR3 is built from 15 residues. The J segment lost 4 bases and the V segment lost 4 bases, leaving 8 bases of the junction unmatched. The CDR3 spells CASSFLGTGQYEQYF. The CDR3 nucleotides are TGTGCCAGCAGTTTCTTGGGGACAGGGCAATACGAGCAGTACTTC.

V gene TRBV11-2 combines with J gene TRBJ2-1; 8 bases match TRBD2. The junction had 8 bases not matched to a gene; V was cut back by 1 base and J by 3 bases. Germline CDR1 SGHAT, CDR2 FQNNGV. The CDR3 contains 17 residues. The CDR3 sequence is CASSLGGGLVGYNEQFF. For the CDR3, the DNA is TGTGCCAGCAGCTTAGGCGGGGGACTAGTGGGCTACAATGAGCAGTTCTTC.